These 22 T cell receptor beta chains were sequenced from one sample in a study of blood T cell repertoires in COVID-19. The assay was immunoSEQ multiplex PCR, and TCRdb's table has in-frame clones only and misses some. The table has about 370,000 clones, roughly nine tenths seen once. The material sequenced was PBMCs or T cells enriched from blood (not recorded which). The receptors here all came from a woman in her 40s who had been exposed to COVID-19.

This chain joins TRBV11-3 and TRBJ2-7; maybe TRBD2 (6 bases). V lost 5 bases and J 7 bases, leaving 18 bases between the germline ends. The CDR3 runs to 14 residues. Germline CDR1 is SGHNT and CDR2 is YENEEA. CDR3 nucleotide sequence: TGTGCCAGCAGCCACCTGCGCGGGGTGGGTGAGCAGTACTTC. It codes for CASSHLRGVGEQYF.

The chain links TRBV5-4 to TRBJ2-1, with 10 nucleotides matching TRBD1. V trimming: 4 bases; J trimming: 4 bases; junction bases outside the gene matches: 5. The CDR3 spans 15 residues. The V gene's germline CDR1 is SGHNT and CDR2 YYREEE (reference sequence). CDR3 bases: TGTGCCAGCAGCCGAGGACAGGGGGTTTACAATGAGCAGTTCTTC. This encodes CASSRGQGVYNEQFF.

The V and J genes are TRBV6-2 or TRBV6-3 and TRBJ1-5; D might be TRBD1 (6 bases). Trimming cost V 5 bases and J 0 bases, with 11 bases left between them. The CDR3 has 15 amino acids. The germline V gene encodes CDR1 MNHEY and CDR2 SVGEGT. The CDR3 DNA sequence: TGTGCCAGCAGTGATACAGGGCATAGCAATCAGCCCCAGCATTTT. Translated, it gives CASSDTGHSNQPQHF.

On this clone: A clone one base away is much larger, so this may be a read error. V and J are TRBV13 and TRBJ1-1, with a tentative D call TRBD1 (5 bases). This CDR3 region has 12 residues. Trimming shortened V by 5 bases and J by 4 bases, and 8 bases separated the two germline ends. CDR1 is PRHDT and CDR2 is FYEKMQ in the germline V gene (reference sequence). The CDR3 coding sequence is TGTGCCAGCAGCGGGGGGGGCACTGAAGCTTTCTTT. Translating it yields CASSGGGTEAFF.

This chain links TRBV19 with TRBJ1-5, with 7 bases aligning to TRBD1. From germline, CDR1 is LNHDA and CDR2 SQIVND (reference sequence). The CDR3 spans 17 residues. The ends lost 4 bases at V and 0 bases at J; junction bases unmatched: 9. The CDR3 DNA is TGTGCCAGTAGTACCGTTGTGACAGGGAATAGCAATCAGCCCCAGCATTTT. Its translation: CASSTVVTGNSNQPQHF.

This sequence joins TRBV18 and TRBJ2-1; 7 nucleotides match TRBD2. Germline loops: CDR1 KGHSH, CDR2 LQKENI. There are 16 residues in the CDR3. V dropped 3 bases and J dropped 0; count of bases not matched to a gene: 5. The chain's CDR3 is CASSPFGGSSYNEQFF. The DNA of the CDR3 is TGTGCCAGCTCACCCTTCGGGGGGAGCTCCTACAATGAGCAGTTCTTC.

For the CDR3, the DNA is TGTGCCAGCAGTGAAAGGACATACTCCAGAAGGCGCACTGAAGCTTTCTTT. Its protein product is CASSERTYSRRRTEAFF. V is TRBV2 and J is TRBJ1-1; D might be TRBD1 (5 bases). In germline, CDR1 is SNHLY, CDR2 FYNNEI. Trimming took 2 bases from V and 4 from J, leaving 20 bases between them. The CDR3 loop spans 17 amino acids.

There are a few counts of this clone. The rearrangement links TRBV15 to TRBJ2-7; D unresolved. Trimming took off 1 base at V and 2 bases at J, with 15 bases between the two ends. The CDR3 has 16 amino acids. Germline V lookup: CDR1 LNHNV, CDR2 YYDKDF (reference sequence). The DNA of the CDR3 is TGTGCCACCAGCAGAGGAGGTGCCCTATTCCCCTACGAGCAGTACTTC. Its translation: CATSRGGALFPYEQYF.

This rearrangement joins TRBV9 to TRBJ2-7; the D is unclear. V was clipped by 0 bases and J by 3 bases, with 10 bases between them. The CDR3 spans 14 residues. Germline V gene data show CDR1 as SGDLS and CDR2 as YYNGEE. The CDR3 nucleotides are TGTGCCAGCAGCGTAGACCTCCCGAGCTACGAGCAGTACTTC. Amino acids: CASSVDLPSYEQYF.

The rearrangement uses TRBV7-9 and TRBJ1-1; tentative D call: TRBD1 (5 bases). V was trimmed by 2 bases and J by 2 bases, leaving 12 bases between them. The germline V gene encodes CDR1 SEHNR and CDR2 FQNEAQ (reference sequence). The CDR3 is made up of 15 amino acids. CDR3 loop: CASSLRFDSNTEAFF. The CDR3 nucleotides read TGTGCCAGCAGCTTACGATTCGACAGTAACACTGAAGCTTTCTTT.

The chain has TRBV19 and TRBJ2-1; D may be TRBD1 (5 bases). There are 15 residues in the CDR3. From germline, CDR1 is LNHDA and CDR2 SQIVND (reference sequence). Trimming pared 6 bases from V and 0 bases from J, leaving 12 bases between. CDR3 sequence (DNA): TGTGCCAGTAGGGCGACAGCGAGCTCCTACAATGAGCAGTTCTTC. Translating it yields CASRATASSYNEQFF.

The CDR3 reads CASSGGTHNQPQHF. The DNA of the CDR3 is TGTGCCAGTAGTGGGGGGACTCACAATCAGCCCCAGCATTTT. V is TRBV19 and J is TRBJ1-5, with D possibly TRBD1 on 5 matching bases. The CDR3 runs 14 residues. Trimming shortened V by 5 bases and J by 3 bases, and 11 bases separated the two germline ends. The germline gives CDR1 LNHDA, CDR2 SQIVND (reference sequence).

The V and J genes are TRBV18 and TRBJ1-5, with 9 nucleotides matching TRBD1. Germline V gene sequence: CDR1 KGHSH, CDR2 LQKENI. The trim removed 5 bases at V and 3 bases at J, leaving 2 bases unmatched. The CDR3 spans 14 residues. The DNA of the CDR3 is TGTGCCAGCTCAAGGGACAGGGACAATCAGCCCCAGCATTTT. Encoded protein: CASSRDRDNQPQHF. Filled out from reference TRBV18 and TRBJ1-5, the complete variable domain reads NAGVMQNPRHLVRRRGQEARLRCSPMKGHSHVYWYRQLPEEGLKFMVYLQKENIIDESGMPKERFSAEFPKEGPSILRIQQVVRGDSAAYFCASSRDRDNQPQHFGDGTRLSIL.

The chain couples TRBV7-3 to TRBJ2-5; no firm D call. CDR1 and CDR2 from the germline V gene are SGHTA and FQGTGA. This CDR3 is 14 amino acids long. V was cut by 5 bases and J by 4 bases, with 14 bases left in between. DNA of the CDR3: TGTGCCAGCAGCCCAGATCTTGTTGCAGAGACCCAGTACTTC. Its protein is CASSPDLVAETQYF.

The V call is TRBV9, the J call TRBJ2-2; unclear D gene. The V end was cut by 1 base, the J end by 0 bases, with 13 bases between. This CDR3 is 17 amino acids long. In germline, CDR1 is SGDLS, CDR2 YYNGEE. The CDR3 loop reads CASSVSPSITNTGELFF. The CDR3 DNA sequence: TGTGCCAGCAGCGTAAGCCCTTCGATTACGAACACCGGGGAGCTGTTTTTT.

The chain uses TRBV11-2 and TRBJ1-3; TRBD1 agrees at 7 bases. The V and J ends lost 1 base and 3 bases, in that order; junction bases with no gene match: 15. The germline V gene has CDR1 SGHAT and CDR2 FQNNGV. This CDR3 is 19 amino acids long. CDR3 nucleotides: TGTGCCAGCAGCTTAGTAGAAGGGACAGCTTACGGGTTTGGAAACACCATATATTTT. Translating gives CASSLVEGTAYGFGNTIYF.

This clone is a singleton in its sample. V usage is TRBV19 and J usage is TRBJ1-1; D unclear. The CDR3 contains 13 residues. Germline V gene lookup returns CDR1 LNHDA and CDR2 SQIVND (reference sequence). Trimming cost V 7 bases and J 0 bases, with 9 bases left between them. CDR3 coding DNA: TGTGCCAGTATCGGGGATATGAACACTGAAGCTTTCTTT. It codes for CASIGDMNTEAFF.

The CDR3 DNA sequence: TGTGCCACCACCAGCTATGGCTACACCTTC. Translated, it gives CATTSYGYTF. The chain employs TRBV24-1 and TRBJ1-2; D not certain. Trimming took 8 bases from V and 4 from J, leaving 4 bases between them. The germline CDR1 and CDR2 sequences are KGHDR and SFDVKD. The CDR3 is 10 amino acids.

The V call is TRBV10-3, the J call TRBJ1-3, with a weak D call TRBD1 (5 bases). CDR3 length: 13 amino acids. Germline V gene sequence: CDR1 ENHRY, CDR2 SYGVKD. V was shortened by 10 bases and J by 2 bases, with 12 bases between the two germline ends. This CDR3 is CATLGGAGNTIYF. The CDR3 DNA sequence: TGTGCCACTCTTGGGGGGGCTGGAAACACCATATATTTT.

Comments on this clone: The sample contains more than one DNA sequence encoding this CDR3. The CDR3 spells CASSLSLYEQYF. DNA for the CDR3: TGTGCCAGCAGTCTCTCTCTCTACGAGCAGTACTTC. The rearrangement uses TRBV12-3 or TRBV12-4 and TRBJ2-7; no clear D. Trimming stripped 5 bases from V and 3 bases from J, with 8 bases between. CDR3 length: 12 residues.

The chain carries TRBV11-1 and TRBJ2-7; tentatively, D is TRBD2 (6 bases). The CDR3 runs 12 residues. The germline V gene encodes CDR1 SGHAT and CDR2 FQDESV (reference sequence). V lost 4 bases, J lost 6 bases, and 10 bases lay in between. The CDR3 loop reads CASSSDGSEQYF. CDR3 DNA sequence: TGTGCCAGCAGCTCGGACGGGAGCGAGCAGTACTTC.

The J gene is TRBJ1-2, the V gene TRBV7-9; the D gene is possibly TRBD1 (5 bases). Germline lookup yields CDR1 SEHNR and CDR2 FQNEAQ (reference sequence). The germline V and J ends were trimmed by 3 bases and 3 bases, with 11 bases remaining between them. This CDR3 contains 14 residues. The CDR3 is CASSFGGGDYGYTF. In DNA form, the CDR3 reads TGTGCCAGCAGCTTCGGGGGAGGGGACTATGGCTACACCTTC.